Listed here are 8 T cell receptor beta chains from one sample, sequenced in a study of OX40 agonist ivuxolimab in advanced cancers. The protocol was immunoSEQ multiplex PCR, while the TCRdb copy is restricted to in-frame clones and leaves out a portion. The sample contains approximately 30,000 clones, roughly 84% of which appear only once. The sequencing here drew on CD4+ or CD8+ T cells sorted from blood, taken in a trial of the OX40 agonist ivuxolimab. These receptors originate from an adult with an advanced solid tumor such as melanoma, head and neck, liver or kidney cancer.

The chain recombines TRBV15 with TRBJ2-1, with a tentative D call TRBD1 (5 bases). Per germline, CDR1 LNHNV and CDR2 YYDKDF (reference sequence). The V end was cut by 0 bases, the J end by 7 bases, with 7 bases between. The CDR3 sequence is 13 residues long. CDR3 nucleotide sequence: TGTGCCACCAGCAGAGACAGGGCAAATGAGCAGTTCTTC. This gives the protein CATSRDRANEQFF.

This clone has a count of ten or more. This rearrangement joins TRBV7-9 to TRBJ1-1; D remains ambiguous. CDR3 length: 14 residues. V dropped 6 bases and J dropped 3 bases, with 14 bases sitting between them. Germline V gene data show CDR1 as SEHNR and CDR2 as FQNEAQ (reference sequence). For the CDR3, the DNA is TGTGCCAGCAGTACTAGCTGGGGTGACACTGAAGCTTTCTTT. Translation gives CASSTSWGDTEAFF. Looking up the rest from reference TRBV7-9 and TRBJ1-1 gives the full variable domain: DTGVSQNPRHKITKRGQNVTFRCDPISEHNRLYWYRQTLGQGPEFLTYFQNEAQLEKSRLLSDRFSAERPKGSFSTLEIQRTEQGDSAMYLCASSTSWGDTEAFFGQGTRLTVV.

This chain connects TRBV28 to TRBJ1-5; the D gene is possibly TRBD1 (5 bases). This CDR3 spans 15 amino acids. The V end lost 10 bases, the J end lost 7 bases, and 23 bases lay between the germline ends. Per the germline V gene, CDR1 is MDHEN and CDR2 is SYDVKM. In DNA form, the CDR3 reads TGTGCCACCACATTGGGGCAGGGATATCGGCAGCCCCAGCATTTT. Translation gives CATTLGQGYRQPQHF.

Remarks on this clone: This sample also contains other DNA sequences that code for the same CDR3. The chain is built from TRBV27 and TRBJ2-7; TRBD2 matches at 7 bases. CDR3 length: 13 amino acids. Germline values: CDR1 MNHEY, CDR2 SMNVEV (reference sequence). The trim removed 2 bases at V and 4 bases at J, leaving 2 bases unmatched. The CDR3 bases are TGTGCCAGCAGTTTAGGGGGAGGGTACGAGCAGTACTTC. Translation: CASSLGGGYEQYF.

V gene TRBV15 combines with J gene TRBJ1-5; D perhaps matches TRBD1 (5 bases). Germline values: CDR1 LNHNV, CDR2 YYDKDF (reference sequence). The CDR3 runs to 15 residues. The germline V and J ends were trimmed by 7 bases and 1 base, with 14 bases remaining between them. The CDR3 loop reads CATNQGGLSNQPQHF. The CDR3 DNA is TGTGCCACCAACCAGGGTGGTTTGAGCAATCAGCCCCAGCATTTT.

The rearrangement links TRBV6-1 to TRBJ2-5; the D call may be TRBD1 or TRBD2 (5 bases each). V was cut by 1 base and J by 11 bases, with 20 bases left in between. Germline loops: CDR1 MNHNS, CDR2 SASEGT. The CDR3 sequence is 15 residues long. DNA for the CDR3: TGTGCCAGCAGTGAAGAGACCGGGACCCCAAAAGAGCAGTACTTC. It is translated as CASSEETGTPKEQYF.

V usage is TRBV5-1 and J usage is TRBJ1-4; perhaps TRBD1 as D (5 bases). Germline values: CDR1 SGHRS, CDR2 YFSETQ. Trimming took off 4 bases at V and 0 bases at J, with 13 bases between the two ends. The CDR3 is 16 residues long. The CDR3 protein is CASSAGTAATNEKLFF. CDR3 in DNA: TGCGCCAGCAGCGCGGGGACGGCTGCAACTAATGAAAAACTGTTTTTT.

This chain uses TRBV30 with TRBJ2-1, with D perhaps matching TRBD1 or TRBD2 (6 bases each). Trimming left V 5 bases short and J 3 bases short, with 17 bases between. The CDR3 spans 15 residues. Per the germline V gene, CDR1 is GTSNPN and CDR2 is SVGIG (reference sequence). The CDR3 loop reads CAWSHWGDNYNEQFF. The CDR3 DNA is TGTGCCTGGTCTCACTGGGGGGACAACTACAATGAGCAGTTCTTC.